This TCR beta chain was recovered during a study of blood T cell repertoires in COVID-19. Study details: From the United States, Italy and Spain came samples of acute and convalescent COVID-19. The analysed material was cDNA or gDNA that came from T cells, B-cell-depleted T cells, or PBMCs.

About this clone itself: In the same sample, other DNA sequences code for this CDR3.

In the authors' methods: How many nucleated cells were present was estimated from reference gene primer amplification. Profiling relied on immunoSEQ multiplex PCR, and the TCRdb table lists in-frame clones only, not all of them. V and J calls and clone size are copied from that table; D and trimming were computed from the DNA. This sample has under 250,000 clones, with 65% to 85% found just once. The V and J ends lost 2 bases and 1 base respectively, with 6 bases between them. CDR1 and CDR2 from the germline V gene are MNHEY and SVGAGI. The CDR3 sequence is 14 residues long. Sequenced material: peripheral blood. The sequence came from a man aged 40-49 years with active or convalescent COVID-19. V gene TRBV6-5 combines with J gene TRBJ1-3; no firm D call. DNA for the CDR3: TGTGCCAGCAGTTACGGCGGTTCTGGAAACACCATATATTTT. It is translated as CASSYGGSGNTIYF.